Each of the 21 T cell receptor beta chains below was sequenced from the same sample in a study of T-cell reconstitution after alpha-beta-depleted transplantation in children. Preparation of the TCRbeta library used unique molecular identifiers. Each CDR3 protein is one row after TCRdb ran MiXCR on the PCR reads. The table shows approximately 340,000 distinct CDR3 sequences, with around 10% occurring only once. Sample: PBMCs from the stem cell graft donor, taken from the stem cell graft. Every receptor here comes from a human donor who donated a stem cell graft to a child with acute lymphoblastic leukemia.

This clonotype was picked up a small number of times. CDR3 DNA sequence: TGTGCCAGCTGTTCGCAACAGGGCGGAATCATCTTGGGCGGGGAGCTGTTTTTT. Its protein is CASCSQQGGIILGGELFF. The chain couples TRBV12-3 or TRBV12-4 to TRBJ2-2, with a weak D call TRBD1 (6 bases). With 8 bases removed from V and 7 bases from J, the gap between germline ends came to 29 bases. This CDR3 spans 18 amino acids.

Only a few counts were recorded for this clonotype. The chain is built from TRBV20-1 and TRBJ1-5; D is ambiguous. Germline V gene sequence: CDR1 DFQATT, CDR2 SNEGSKA (reference sequence). This CDR3 spans 16 amino acids. The V end lost 6 bases, the J end lost 8 bases, and 26 bases lay between the germline ends. The CDR3 region is CSANKGTRAPWEPQHF. DNA of the CDR3: TGCAGTGCCAACAAGGGAACCCGGGCGCCCTGGGAGCCCCAGCATTTT.

V and J are TRBV18 and TRBJ1-3; D is undetermined. CDR3 length: 13 amino acids. V gave up 3 bases and J gave up 4 bases, with 7 bases separating them. The germline CDR1 and CDR2 sequences are KGHSH and LQKENI. The CDR3 sequence is CASSPLVGNTIYF. CDR3 bases: TGTGCCAGCTCACCGCTTGTCGGAAACACCATATATTTT.

This clonotype occurred a few times. The CDR3 is CSVGRPSGSSRYNEQFF. The CDR3, as DNA: TGCAGCGTTGGCAGGCCTAGCGGCTCGTCGAGGTACAATGAGCAGTTCTTC. This chain uses TRBV29-1 with TRBJ2-1; 7 positions match TRBD2. V was pared by 4 bases and J by 4 bases, with 16 bases of the junction left unmatched. Germline values: CDR1 SQVTM, CDR2 ANQGSEA. This CDR3 is built from 17 residues.

V usage is TRBV5-1 and J usage is TRBJ2-2; TRBD1 aligns across 7 bases. CDR1 is SGHRS, CDR2 YFSETQ, per germline. V lost 2 bases, J lost 3 bases, and 13 bases stayed unmatched. This CDR3 is 18 amino acids long. CDR3 coding DNA: TGCGCCAGCAGCTTAATGGGTCGGCAGGGGGTCGACACCGGGGAGCTGTTTTTT. Its translation is CASSLMGRQGVDTGELFF. The full variable domain, its missing parts supplied by reference TRBV5-1 and TRBJ2-2, is KAGVTQTPRYLIKTRGQQVTLSCSPISGHRSVSWYQQTPGQGLQFLFEYFSETQRNKGNFPGRFSGRQFSNSRSEMNVSTLELGDSALYLCASSLMGRQGVDTGELFFGEGSRLTVL.

The V and J genes are TRBV7-9 and TRBJ1-4; D not resolved. Trimming took off 8 bases at V and 8 bases at J, with 6 bases between the two ends. The germline V gene has CDR1 SEHNR and CDR2 FQNEAQ (reference sequence). This CDR3 has 10 amino acids. For the CDR3, the DNA is TGTGCCAGCCGCCGCGAAAAACTGTTTTTT. Amino acids: CASRREKLFF.

This clonotype was recorded at least ten times. The chain has TRBV7-9 and TRBJ2-1; the match to TRBD1 covers 10 bases. In germline, CDR1 is SEHNR, CDR2 FQNEAQ (reference sequence). This CDR3 has 15 residues. Losses at the gene ends were 5 bases for V and 4 bases for J; bases not matched to a gene: 5. CDR3 region: CASSGPGQGYNEQFF. Here the CDR3 DNA reads TGTGCCAGCAGCGGGCCGGGACAGGGGTACAATGAGCAGTTCTTC.

This clonotype turned up a few times. The J gene is TRBJ1-3, the V gene TRBV5-1; tentatively, D is TRBD1 (5 bases). The V end lost 4 bases, the J end lost 0 bases, and 11 bases lay between the germline ends. Germline CDR1 reads SGHRS; CDR2 reads YFSETQ. This CDR3 comprises 15 residues. This chain's CDR3 is CASSRDEPSGNTIYF. The CDR3 coding sequence is TGCGCCAGCAGCCGGGACGAACCCTCTGGAAACACCATATATTTT.

This clonotype was seen repeatedly, ten times or more. The chain uses TRBV20-1 and TRBJ2-1; D is undetermined. Germline V gives CDR1 DFQATT, CDR2 SNEGSKA (reference sequence). The CDR3 covers 15 residues. The V gene lost 1 base and the J gene lost 4 bases, with 14 bases spanning the gap. The CDR3 reads CSARVPLTMYNEQFF. The CDR3 DNA sequence: TGCAGTGCTAGAGTCCCCCTTACTATGTACAATGAGCAGTTCTTC.

The sample holds a few counts of this clonotype. The CDR3 sequence is CASSPPAGRSNTEAFF. For the CDR3, the DNA is TGTGCCAGCTCACCACCGGCTGGGAGATCGAACACTGAAGCTTTCTTT. The chain has TRBV18 and TRBJ1-1; no clear D gene. This CDR3 spans 16 amino acids. Germline V lookup: CDR1 KGHSH, CDR2 LQKENI. The germline V and J ends were trimmed by 0 bases and 1 base, with 12 bases remaining between them.

The chain employs TRBV4-3 and TRBJ1-2, with D hard to call. Germline V CDR1 and CDR2: LGHNA, YSLEER. Trimming removed 0 bases at V and 4 bases at J, with 15 bases between. CDR3 length: 16 residues. The CDR3 here is CASSQDWLGAVYGYTF. The CDR3 DNA follows: TGCGCCAGCAGCCAAGATTGGTTGGGCGCAGTCTATGGCTACACCTTC.

The chain is built from TRBV25-1 and TRBJ2-7, with 10 bases fitting TRBD2. V was clipped by 3 bases and J by 4 bases; unmatched bases: 15. This CDR3 is built from 18 residues. Looked up from germline, CDR1 is MGHDK and CDR2 is SYGVNS. CDR3 in amino acids: CASSDSDPAGGSNYEQYF. The CDR3 DNA sequence: TGTGCCAGCAGTGATTCCGACCCAGCGGGAGGGTCTAATTACGAGCAGTACTTC.

This clonotype was seen a handful of times. The chain uses TRBV20-1 and TRBJ1-1; a possible D gene is TRBD1 (5 bases). CDR3 length equals 13 residues. CDR1 is DFQATT and CDR2 is SNEGSKA in the germline V gene (reference sequence). Trimming shortened V by 5 bases and J by 1 base, and 11 bases separated the two germline ends. The DNA for the CDR3 is TGCAGTGCTCCAAGACAGCGGAACACTGAAGCTTTCTTT. Its protein is CSAPRQRNTEAFF.

The CDR3 region has the DNA TGTGCCAGCAGCCATGTGGGTGAGGTCCGGTGGAATCAGCCCCAGCATTTT. It codes for CASSHVGEVRWNQPQHF. The rearrangement links TRBV5-5 to TRBJ1-5; no definite D call. The CDR3 is made up of 17 amino acids. Between the trimmed V and J ends, which lost 4 bases and 4 bases, there was a span of 21 bases. The germline V gene encodes CDR1 SGHKS and CDR2 YYEKEE (reference sequence).

This clonotype was seen many times. The V call is TRBV7-9, the J call TRBJ1-2, with D possibly matching TRBD1 (5 bases). The CDR3 contains 12 residues. V was cut by 3 bases and J by 8 bases, with 10 bases left in between. Per germline, CDR1 SEHNR and CDR2 FQNEAQ (reference sequence). CDR3 sequence: CASSLTGEGYTF. The CDR3, as DNA: TGTGCCAGCAGCTTGACGGGGGAAGGCTACACCTTC.

A few counts support this clonotype. This chain connects TRBV6-5 to TRBJ2-1; D unclear. V lost 0 bases and J 5 bases, leaving 14 bases between the germline ends. This CDR3 has 16 residues. Germline-derived CDR1 and CDR2 are MNHEY and SVGAGI. The DNA of the CDR3 is TGTGCCAGCAGTTACTCAGCTAGTCTGGAAAACAATGAGCAGTTCTTC. This sequence encodes CASSYSASLENNEQFF.

There are a few counts of this clonotype. This chain uses TRBV28 with TRBJ2-3, with 7 bases lining up with TRBD1. This CDR3 is 14 amino acids long. CDR1 is MDHEN, CDR2 SYDVKM, per germline. Trimming cost V 5 bases and J 2 bases; bases outside gene matches: 4. CDR3 nucleotides: TGTGCCAGCAGTAGGGACAGTCCCACAGATACGCAGTATTTT. This codes for CASSRDSPTDTQYF.

This clonotype was counted at least ten times. This chain uses TRBV5-5 with TRBJ2-2, with TRBD1 as a possible D gene (6 bases). The CDR3 has 13 amino acids. CDR1 is SGHKS and CDR2 is YYEKEE in the germline V gene (reference sequence). V was pared by 7 bases and J by 7 bases, with 14 bases between. DNA of the CDR3: TGTGCCAGCGAAATCTCAGGGGTCGGGGAGCTGTTTTTT. Residues: CASEISGVGELFF.

This clonotype was recorded at least ten times. The chain couples TRBV7-3 to TRBJ1-5; no firm D call. Germline-derived CDR1 and CDR2 are SGHTA and FQGTGA. Between the trimmed V and J ends, which lost 1 base and 6 bases, there was a span of 4 bases. This CDR3 region has 12 residues. In nucleotides, the CDR3 is TGTGCCAGCAGCTTAAATGGTCAGCCCCAGCATTTT. This sequence encodes CASSLNGQPQHF.

The table lists this clonotype with many counts. The chain carries TRBV7-2 and TRBJ2-1; TRBD2 agrees at 11 bases. Losses at the gene ends were 3 bases for V and 4 bases for J; bases not matched to a gene: 8. The CDR3 is 17 residues long. Germline V gives CDR1 SGHTA, CDR2 FQGNSA. This CDR3 reads CASSLVTSGRGYNEQFF. The DNA of the CDR3 is TGTGCCAGCAGCTTGGTAACTAGCGGGAGAGGGTACAATGAGCAGTTCTTC.

V usage is TRBV4-2 and J usage is TRBJ2-2, with 13 bases fitting TRBD2. The V gene's germline CDR1 is LGHNA and CDR2 YNFKEQ. This CDR3 comprises 19 residues. V shed 3 bases, J shed 4 bases, and the junction held 11 bases outside the gene matches. This CDR3 reads CASSQVTGLAGEGTGELFF. The DNA for the CDR3 is TGTGCCAGCAGCCAGGTTACAGGACTAGCGGGAGAAGGCACCGGGGAGCTGTTTTTT.